The T cell receptor (beta chain) described here comes from a study of T cell changes during pregnancy in multiple sclerosis (dated by TCRdb to the late 2010s). The study in broad terms: The study examined how the T cell repertoire changed over the course of pregnancy in women with multiple sclerosis.

CDR1 is given as SGHNT and CDR2 as YYREEE, both from the germline V gene (reference sequence). The germline V end is reduced by 2 bases and the J end by 1 base; junction bases left unmatched: 4. The CDR3 numbers 16 residues from cysteine through phenylalanine. Only the CDR3 portion is preserved as DNA: 48 bases, with reading frame beginning at the first base. Library preparation used the immunoSEQ multiplex PCR assay. As stored in TCRdb, this immuneACCESS dataset retains in-frame rearrangements with V and J assigned. A fraction of the clones does not appear; measured against another copy, unresolved V genes explain less than half of the discrepancy, and the remainder lacks a known reason. The table for this sample lists roughly 60,000 clones; about 90% of them were counted only once. 0.76% of the sample comes from the top ten. This clone was counted a single time. It has no known antigen specificity. Per-base quality was not reported, and no clone a single base away is much larger than it.

The chain is assembled from TRBV5-4 and TRBJ2-3; the junction holds 10 bases that match TRBD2. The TCR comes from a female donor with multiple sclerosis, enrolled in a pregnancy study. Specimen: CD4+ T cells from peripheral blood mononuclear cells, collected in the first trimester of pregnancy. The nucleotide sequence reads as follows: TGTGCCAGCAGCTTAGCGGGGGGGCTGGGCACAGATACGCAGTATTTT. Protein translation: CASSLAGGLGTDTQYF.